This passage covers 26 T cell receptor beta chains from one sample sequenced in a study of CD8 T cells in ankylosing spondylitis. General study points: Made up of 7 to 9 highly homologous variants, a TCR beta motif appeared characteristic of ankylosing spondylitis blood.

MiXCR, applied by TCRdb to the 5' RACE reads, yields one record per CDR3 protein. The table has around 770,000 distinct CDR3 sequences, around 17% seen once. Their antigen targets remain unknown. Material: blood, either unsorted or a sorted T cell fraction (not recorded which). The receptors shown here come from a male donor with ankylosing spondylitis.

The chain joins TRBV2 to TRBJ2-2; D gene ambiguous. This CDR3 is built from 13 residues. CDR1 is SNHLY, CDR2 FYNNEI, per germline. Trimming took 2 bases from V and 6 from J, leaving 7 bases between them. CDR3 loop: CASSELFAGELFF. The CDR3 bases are TGTGCCAGCAGTGAACTGTTTGCCGGGGAGCTGTTTTTT.

This clonotype was observed a handful of times. V usage is TRBV12-3 or TRBV12-4 and J usage is TRBJ2-1, with 13 bases identical to TRBD2. The length of the CDR3 is 16 residues. V lost 6 bases, J lost 8 bases, and 10 bases stayed unmatched. CDR3 nucleotide sequence: TGTGCCAGCAGAACCGGGACTAGCGGGATGTTCTATGAGCAGTTCTTC. Translation: CASRTGTSGMFYEQFF.

This clonotype occurred a few times. V and J are TRBV20-1 and TRBJ1-5, with no clear D. Germline V gene lookup returns CDR1 DFQATT and CDR2 SNEGSKA (reference sequence). CDR3 length: 14 residues. V was shortened by 3 bases and J by 0 bases, with 9 bases between the two germline ends. CDR3 sequence (DNA): TGCAGTGCTAGTGATCTCTATAGCAATCAGCCCCAGCATTTT. The encoded protein is CSASDLYSNQPQHF.

This clonotype was picked up a small number of times. This chain links TRBV28 with TRBJ2-1, with D perhaps TRBD1 (5 bases). This CDR3 contains 18 residues. With 5 bases removed from V and 0 bases from J, the gap between germline ends came to 20 bases. Germline V gives CDR1 MDHEN, CDR2 SYDVKM. DNA for the CDR3: TGTGCCAGCAGTAGCCGATACACCGACAGCCGCTCCTACAATGAGCAGTTCTTC. It specifies CASSSRYTDSRSYNEQFF.

This clonotype was found a few times. J is TRBJ1-1 and V is TRBV2; TRBD1 aligns across 8 bases. The V segment lost 6 bases and the J segment 4 bases; nucleotides outside the gene matches: 10. Germline CDR1 is SNHLY and CDR2 is FYNNEI. The CDR3 loop spans 15 amino acids. CDR3 amino acids: CASRETGTGGTEAFF. Here the CDR3 DNA reads TGTGCCAGCAGGGAGACCGGGACAGGTGGCACTGAAGCTTTCTTT. Together with reference TRBV2 and TRBJ1-1, the CDR3 gives the full variable domain: EPEVTQTPSHQVTQMGQEVILRCVPISNHLYFYWYRQILGQKVEFLVSFYNNEISEKSEIFDDQFSVERPDGSNFTLKIRSTKLEDSAMYFCASRETGTGGTEAFFGQGTRLTVV.

V and J are TRBV3-1 and TRBJ2-3, with D possibly being TRBD2 (5 bases). V dropped 2 bases and J dropped 3 bases, with 15 bases sitting between them. The CDR3 is 16 residues long. Per the germline V gene, CDR1 is LGHDT and CDR2 is YNNKEL (reference sequence). CDR3 loop: CASSQIRPTGTDTQYF. DNA for the CDR3: TGTGCCAGCAGCCAAATCCGCCCTACGGGGACAGATACGCAGTATTTT.

The genes are TRBV12-3 or TRBV12-4 and TRBJ2-5; no firm D call. The CDR3 length is 13 residues. Trimming shortened V by 4 bases and J by 6 bases, and 12 bases separated the two germline ends. As DNA, the CDR3 is TGTGCCAGCAGTTCGGCCGGAGTACAGACCCAGTACTTC. Its translation is CASSSAGVQTQYF.

This clonotype was counted a few times. The chain links TRBV7-2 to TRBJ2-7; D not resolved. Germline V CDR1 and CDR2: SGHTA, FQGNSA. Deletions cut 1 base from V and 11 bases from J, with 15 bases between. The CDR3 is 13 residues long. The CDR3 region is CASSLEYVGPEYF. Here the CDR3 DNA reads TGTGCCAGCAGCTTAGAATATGTAGGCCCGGAGTACTTC.

This chain joins TRBV28 and TRBJ2-7; 8 nucleotides line up with TRBD1. The CDR3 has 15 residues. From germline, CDR1 is MDHEN and CDR2 SYDVKM. V shed 7 bases and J 0 bases; nucleotides not matched to a gene: 8. CDR3 amino acids: CASTVNRGTSYEQYF. CDR3 nucleotide sequence: TGTGCCAGCACTGTGAACAGGGGGACCTCCTACGAGCAGTACTTC.

The CDR3 sequence: CSAYRTSTDTQYF. The CDR3 DNA is TGCAGTGCTTATCGGACTAGCACAGATACGCAGTATTTT. The chain carries TRBV20-1 and TRBJ2-3, with D perhaps matching TRBD2 (5 bases). There are 13 residues in the CDR3. Germline assignment: CDR1 DFQATT and CDR2 SNEGSKA (reference sequence). With 5 bases removed from V and 0 bases from J, the gap between germline ends came to 9 bases.

The CDR3 nucleotides read TGTGCCAGCAGATGGGGAAACACCATATATTTT. Encoded protein: CASRWGNTIYF. The chain joins TRBV6-5 to TRBJ1-3; D is unclear. V was shortened by 6 bases and J by 4 bases, with 4 bases between the two germline ends. Germline V lookup: CDR1 MNHEY, CDR2 SVGAGI. There are 11 residues in the CDR3.

This clonotype was counted only a few times. The rearrangement links TRBV7-8 to TRBJ2-1; the D gene is possibly TRBD2 (5 bases). There are 16 residues in the CDR3. Germline CDR1 and CDR2: SGHVS and FQNEAQ. The V end was cut by 1 base, the J end by 1 base, with 11 bases between. CDR3 in amino acids: CASSLGRLPSYNEQFF. CDR3 sequence (DNA): TGTGCCAGCAGCTTAGGTCGACTACCTTCCTACAATGAGCAGTTCTTC. The entire variable domain, with the rest obtained from reference TRBV7-8 and TRBJ2-1, is as follows: GAGVSQSPRYKVAKRGQDVALRCDPISGHVSLFWYQQALGQGPEFLTYFQNEAQLDKSGLPSDRFFAERPEGSVSTLKIQRTQQEDSAVYLCASSLGRLPSYNEQFFGPGTRLTVL.

The V call is TRBV6-5, the J call TRBJ2-3; D ambiguous. The CDR3 is 14 residues long. Germline CDR1 is MNHEY and CDR2 is SVGAGI. Trimming removed 2 bases from V and 3 bases from J, with 9 bases in between. The CDR3 DNA reads as TGTGCCAGCAGTTACCAGTTGGGGACAGATACGCAGTATTTT. As protein: CASSYQLGTDTQYF.

This clonotype was counted many times. The chain joins TRBV7-8 to TRBJ2-3; a possible D gene is TRBD2 (5 bases). This CDR3 region has 15 residues. Between the trimmed V and J ends, which lost 4 bases and 4 bases, there was a span of 15 bases. Germline V lookup: CDR1 SGHVS, CDR2 FQNEAQ. The CDR3 protein is CASSWNRLGADTQYF. The CDR3 region has the DNA TGTGCCAGCAGCTGGAACCGCCTCGGGGCAGATACGCAGTATTTT.

This clonotype has at least ten counts. This chain uses TRBV4-3 with TRBJ2-7; tentatively, D is TRBD2 (5 bases). Trimming removed 0 bases from V and 1 base from J, with 13 bases in between. Germline V gives CDR1 LGHNA, CDR2 YSLEER. The CDR3 sequence is 16 residues long. In DNA form, the CDR3 reads TGCGCCAGCAGCCAAGATCCAAGCGGAGCATCCTACGAGCAGTACTTC. It is translated as CASSQDPSGASYEQYF.

The sample holds a few counts of this clonotype. The genes are TRBV4-2 and TRBJ1-2; D not resolved. Looked up from germline, CDR1 is LGHNA and CDR2 is YNFKEQ. CDR3 length: 16 amino acids. V dropped 4 bases and J dropped 4 bases, with 19 bases sitting between them. This CDR3 is CASSRPGPVAGYGYTF. The CDR3, as DNA: TGTGCCAGCAGCCGACCCGGCCCGGTTGCGGGCTATGGCTACACCTTC.

There are many counts of this clonotype. The chain employs TRBV12-3 or TRBV12-4 and TRBJ1-4, with TRBD1 as a possible D gene (5 bases). This CDR3 has 14 residues. Trimming left V 3 bases short and J 5 bases short, with 10 bases between. CDR3 sequence (DNA): TGTGCCAGCAGTTTCCGGGGCACGAATGAAAAACTGTTTTTT. This gives the protein CASSFRGTNEKLFF.

This chain joins TRBV20-1 and TRBJ2-5, with 8 nucleotides matching TRBD2. Germline V gene lookup returns CDR1 DFQATT and CDR2 SNEGSKA (reference sequence). After removal of 5 bases from V and 4 bases from J, the junction contained 6 bases not matched to a gene. There are 13 residues in the CDR3. For the CDR3, the DNA is TGCAGTGCTTCTCCGGGACTAGGAGAGACCCAGTACTTC. Translated, it gives CSASPGLGETQYF.

The V and J genes are TRBV29-1 and TRBJ1-1; D gene uncertain. The V end lost 3 bases, the J end lost 3 bases, and 8 bases lay between the germline ends. This CDR3 region has 12 residues. Looked up from germline, CDR1 is SQVTM and CDR2 is ANQGSEA. This CDR3 reads CSVDRAHTEAFF. Here the CDR3 DNA reads TGCAGCGTTGACCGGGCGCACACTGAAGCTTTCTTT.

The chain recombines TRBV29-1 with TRBJ2-1, with 12 bases that match TRBD2. The CDR3 has 15 residues. Germline V lookup: CDR1 SQVTM, CDR2 ANQGSEA. Germline trimming cut 6 bases from V and 7 bases from J; bases unmatched to any gene: 10. The CDR3 loop is CSVGKTSGRGNEQFF. The CDR3 DNA reads as TGCAGCGTGGGGAAGACTAGCGGGAGAGGGAATGAGCAGTTCTTC.

This CDR3 reads CASSQERLAGAEQFF. The CDR3, as DNA: TGTGCCAGCAGCCAAGAGCGTCTAGCGGGGGCCGAGCAGTTCTTC. V is TRBV14 and J is TRBJ2-1; 10 bases are a match to TRBD2. Germline lookup yields CDR1 SGHDN and CDR2 FVKESK. This CDR3 is 15 amino acids long. J gave up 10 bases and V 0 bases, and 6 bases lay outside the gene matches.

The V gene is TRBV4-3, the J gene TRBJ1-1; D gene uncertain. The CDR3 consists of 16 residues. V lost 0 bases to trimming and J lost 0 bases, with 11 bases between them. CDR1 is LGHNA, CDR2 YSLEER, per germline. The CDR3 spells CASSQDRSELNTEAFF. Here the CDR3 DNA reads TGCGCCAGCAGCCAAGATCGATCAGAATTGAACACTGAAGCTTTCTTT.

The rearrangement uses TRBV5-1 and TRBJ1-2; D is unresolved. The CDR3 loop spans 14 amino acids. From germline, CDR1 is SGHRS and CDR2 YFSETQ. V was clipped by 0 bases and J by 4 bases, with 10 bases between them. In nucleotides, the CDR3 is TGCGCCAGCAGCTTGGCGTCGGCAGTCTATGGCTACACCTTC. This codes for CASSLASAVYGYTF.

CDR3 protein: CASSANNEQFF. CDR3 coding DNA: TGCGCCAGCAGCGCAAACAATGAGCAGTTCTTC. V and J are TRBV5-1 and TRBJ2-1, with D unresolved. The germline gives CDR1 SGHRS, CDR2 YFSETQ. Between the trimmed V and J ends, which lost 4 bases and 5 bases, there was a span of 4 bases. The CDR3 runs to 11 residues.

The chain joins TRBV9 to TRBJ2-1, with unresolved D. The CDR3 covers 13 residues. Trimming stripped 0 bases from V and 6 bases from J, with 7 bases between. Germline-derived CDR1 and CDR2 are SGDLS and YYNGEE. This CDR3 is CASSVAQLNEQFF. CDR3 coding DNA: TGTGCCAGCAGCGTAGCTCAGCTCAATGAGCAGTTCTTC.

The sample holds a few counts of this clonotype. The chain carries TRBV6-2 or TRBV6-3 and TRBJ2-5; 12 bases align to TRBD2. Germline V CDR1 and CDR2: MNHEY, SVGEGT. The CDR3 runs 15 residues. With V trimmed by 2 bases and J by 4 bases, 2 bases remained unmatched. The CDR3 spells CASSYALAGGETQYF. The CDR3 DNA is TGTGCCAGCAGTTACGCACTAGCGGGAGGAGAGACCCAGTACTTC.